This T cell receptor (beta chain) stems from a study of shared clonotypes between healthy human individuals. The wider study: Donors consisted of two women and a few men between 18 and 49.

The split of CD4+ cells yielded CD45RA+ naive and CD45RA-negative memory subsets. Sequencing used immunoSEQ multiplex PCR; TCRdb keeps in-frame clones, though not all of them. The repertoire consists of about 1,500,000 clones, with roughly 96% occurring once and the leading ten covering roughly 1.2%. The CDR3 contains 17 residues. The V end was cut by 4 bases, the J end by 1 base, with 18 bases between. Per the germline V gene, CDR1 is SGHTS and CDR2 is YDEGEE. Note on this clone: Antigen unknown.

Study results and caveats: Compared with clonotypes that all four donors shared, non-shared clonotypes had lower generation probabilities.

The chain employs TRBV5-8 and TRBJ1-5, with a tentative D call TRBD1 (5 bases). The TCR sequence derives from a man aged 30 to 45 in good health. Material for sequencing was naive CD4+ T cells sorted from blood. Indicated subset: CD45RA+ positively selected. CDR3 sequence: CASSPGQGSRSNQPQHF. The CDR3 DNA is TGTGCCAGCAGCCCTGGGCAGGGAAGTAGGAGCAATCAGCCCCAGCATTTT. Full variable domain (missing parts from reference TRBV5-8 and TRBJ1-5): EAGVTQSPTHLIKTRGQQATLRCSPISGHTSVYWYQQALGLGLQFLLWYDEGEERNRGNFPPRFSGRQFPNYSSELNVNALELEDSALYLCASSPGQGSRSNQPQHFGDGTRLSIL.